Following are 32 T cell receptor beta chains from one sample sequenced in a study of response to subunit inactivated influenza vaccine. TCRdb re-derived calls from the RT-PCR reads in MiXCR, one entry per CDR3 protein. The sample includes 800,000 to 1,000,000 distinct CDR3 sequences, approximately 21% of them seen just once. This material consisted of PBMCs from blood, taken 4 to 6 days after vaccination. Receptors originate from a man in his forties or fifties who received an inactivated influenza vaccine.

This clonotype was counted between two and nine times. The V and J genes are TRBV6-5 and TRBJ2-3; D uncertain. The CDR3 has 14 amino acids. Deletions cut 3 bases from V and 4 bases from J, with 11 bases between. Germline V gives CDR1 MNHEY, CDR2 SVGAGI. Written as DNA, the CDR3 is TGTGCCAGCAGTTATGGGCAGGTAGCAGATACGCAGTATTTT. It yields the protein CASSYGQVADTQYF.

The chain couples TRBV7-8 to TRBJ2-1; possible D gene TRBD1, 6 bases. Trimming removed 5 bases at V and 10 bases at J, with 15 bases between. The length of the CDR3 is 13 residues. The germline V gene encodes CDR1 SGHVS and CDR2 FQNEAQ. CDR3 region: CASSRGGSGEQFF. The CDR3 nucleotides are TGTGCCAGCAGCCGAGGGGGATCAGGAGAGCAGTTCTTC.

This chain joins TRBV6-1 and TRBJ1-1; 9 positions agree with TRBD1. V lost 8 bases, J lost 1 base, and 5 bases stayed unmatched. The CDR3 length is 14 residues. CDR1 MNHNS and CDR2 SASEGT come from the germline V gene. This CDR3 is CASARGQGNTEAFF. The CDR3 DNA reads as TGTGCCAGCGCGAGGGGACAGGGGAACACTGAAGCTTTCTTT.

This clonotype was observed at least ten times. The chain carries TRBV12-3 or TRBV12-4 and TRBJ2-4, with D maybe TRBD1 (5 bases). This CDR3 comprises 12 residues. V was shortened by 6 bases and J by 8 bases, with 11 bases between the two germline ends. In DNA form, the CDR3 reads TGTGCCAGCAGAAGGGGCCGCGACATTCAGTACTTC. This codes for CASRRGRDIQYF.

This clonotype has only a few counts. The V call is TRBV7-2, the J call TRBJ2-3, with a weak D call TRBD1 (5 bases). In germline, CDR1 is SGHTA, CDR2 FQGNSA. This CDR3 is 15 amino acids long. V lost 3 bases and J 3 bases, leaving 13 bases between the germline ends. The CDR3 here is CASSLQGFRTDTQYF. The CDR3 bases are TGTGCCAGCAGCTTGCAGGGATTTAGAACAGATACGCAGTATTTT.

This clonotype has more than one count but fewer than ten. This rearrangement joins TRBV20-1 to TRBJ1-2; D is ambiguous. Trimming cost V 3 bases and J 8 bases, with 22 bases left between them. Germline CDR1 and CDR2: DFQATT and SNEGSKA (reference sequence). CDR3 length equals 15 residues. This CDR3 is CSASGGRAVLGGYTF. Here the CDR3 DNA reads TGCAGTGCTAGCGGCGGGAGGGCGGTCTTAGGAGGCTACACCTTC.

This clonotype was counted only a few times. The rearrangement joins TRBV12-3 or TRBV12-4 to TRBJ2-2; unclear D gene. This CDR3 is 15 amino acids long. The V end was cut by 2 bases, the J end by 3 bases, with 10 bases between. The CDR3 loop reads CASSLWSEYTGELFF. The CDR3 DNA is TGTGCCAGCAGTTTATGGAGCGAATACACCGGGGAGCTGTTTTTT.

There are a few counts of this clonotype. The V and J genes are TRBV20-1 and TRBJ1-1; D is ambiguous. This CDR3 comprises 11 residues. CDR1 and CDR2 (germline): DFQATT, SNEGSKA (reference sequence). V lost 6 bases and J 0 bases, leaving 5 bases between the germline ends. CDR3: CSAPLNTEAFF. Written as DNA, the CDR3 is TGCAGTGCGCCCCTGAACACTGAAGCTTTCTTT.

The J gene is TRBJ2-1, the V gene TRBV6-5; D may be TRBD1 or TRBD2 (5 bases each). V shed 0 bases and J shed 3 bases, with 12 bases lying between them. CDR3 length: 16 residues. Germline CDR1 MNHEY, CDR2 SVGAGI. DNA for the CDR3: TGTGCCAGCAGTTACTCGGGACGTCGGTTCTACAATGAGCAGTTCTTC. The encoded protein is CASSYSGRRFYNEQFF.

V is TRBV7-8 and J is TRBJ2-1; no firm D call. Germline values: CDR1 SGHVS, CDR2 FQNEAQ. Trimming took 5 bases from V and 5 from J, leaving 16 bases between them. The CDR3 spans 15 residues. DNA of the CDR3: TGTGCCAGCAGCCAAGTCCGGGCCCCCCACAATGAGCAGTTCTTC. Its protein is CASSQVRAPHNEQFF.

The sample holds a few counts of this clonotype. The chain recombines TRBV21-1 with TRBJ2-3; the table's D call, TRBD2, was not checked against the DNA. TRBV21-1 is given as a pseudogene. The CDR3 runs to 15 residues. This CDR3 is CASPLVAGAVDTQYF. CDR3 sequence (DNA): TGTGCCAGCCCGCTGGTCGCGGGAGCGGTAGATACGCAGTATTTT.

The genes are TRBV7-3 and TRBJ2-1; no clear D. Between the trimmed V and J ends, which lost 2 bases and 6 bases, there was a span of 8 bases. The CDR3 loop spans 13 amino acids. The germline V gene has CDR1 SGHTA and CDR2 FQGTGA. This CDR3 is CASSLSMTNEQFF. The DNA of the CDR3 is TGTGCCAGCAGCTTATCCATGACCAATGAGCAGTTCTTC.

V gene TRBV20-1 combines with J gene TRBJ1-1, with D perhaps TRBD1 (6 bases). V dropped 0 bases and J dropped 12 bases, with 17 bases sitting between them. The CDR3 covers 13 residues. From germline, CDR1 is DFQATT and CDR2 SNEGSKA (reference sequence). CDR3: CSAREGGTPYPFF. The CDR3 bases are TGCAGTGCTAGAGAGGGTGGGACACCATACCCTTTCTTT.

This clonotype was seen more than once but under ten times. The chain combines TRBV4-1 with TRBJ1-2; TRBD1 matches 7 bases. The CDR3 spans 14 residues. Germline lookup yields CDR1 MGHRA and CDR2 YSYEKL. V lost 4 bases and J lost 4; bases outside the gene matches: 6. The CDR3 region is CASSRGQAGYGYTF. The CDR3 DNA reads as TGCGCCAGCAGCCGAGGACAGGCCGGCTATGGCTACACCTTC.

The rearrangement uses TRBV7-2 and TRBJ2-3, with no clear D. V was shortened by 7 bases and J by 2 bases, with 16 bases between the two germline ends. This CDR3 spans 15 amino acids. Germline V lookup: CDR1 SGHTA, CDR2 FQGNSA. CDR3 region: CASTTASTYTDTQYF. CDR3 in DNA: TGTGCCAGCACTACTGCGTCGACGTACACAGATACGCAGTATTTT.

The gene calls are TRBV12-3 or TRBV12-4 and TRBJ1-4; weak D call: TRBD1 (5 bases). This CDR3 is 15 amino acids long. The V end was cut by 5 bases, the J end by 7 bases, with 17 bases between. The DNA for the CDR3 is TGTGCCAGCAGTCAGAGTCCCGGGACTGGTGAAAAACTGTTTTTT. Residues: CASSQSPGTGEKLFF.

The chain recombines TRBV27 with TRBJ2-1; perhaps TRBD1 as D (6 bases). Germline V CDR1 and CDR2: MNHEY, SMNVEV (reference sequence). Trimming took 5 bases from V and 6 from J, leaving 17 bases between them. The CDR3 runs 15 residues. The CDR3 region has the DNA TGTGCCAGCAGTCTAGCAGGCAGGGGCAGCAATGAGCAGTTCTTC. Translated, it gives CASSLAGRGSNEQFF.

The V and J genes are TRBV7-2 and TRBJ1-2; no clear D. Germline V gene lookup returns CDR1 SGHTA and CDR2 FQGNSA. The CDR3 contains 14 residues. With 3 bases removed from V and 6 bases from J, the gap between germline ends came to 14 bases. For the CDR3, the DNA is TGTGCCAGCAGCTTCATTGTACGAGCTGATGGCTACACCTTC. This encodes CASSFIVRADGYTF.

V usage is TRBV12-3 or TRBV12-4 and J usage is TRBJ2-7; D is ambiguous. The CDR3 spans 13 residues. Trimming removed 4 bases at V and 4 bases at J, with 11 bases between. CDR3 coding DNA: TGTGCCAGCAGTTCCGGGTTAGGATACGAGCAGTACTTC. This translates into CASSSGLGYEQYF.

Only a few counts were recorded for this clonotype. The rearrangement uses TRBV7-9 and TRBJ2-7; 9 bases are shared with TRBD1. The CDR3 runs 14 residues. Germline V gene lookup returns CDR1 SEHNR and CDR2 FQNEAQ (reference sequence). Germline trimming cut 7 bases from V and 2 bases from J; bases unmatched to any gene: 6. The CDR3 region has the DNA TGTGCCAGCATGCGGACAGGGGAGGCCTACGAGCAGTACTTC. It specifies CASMRTGEAYEQYF.

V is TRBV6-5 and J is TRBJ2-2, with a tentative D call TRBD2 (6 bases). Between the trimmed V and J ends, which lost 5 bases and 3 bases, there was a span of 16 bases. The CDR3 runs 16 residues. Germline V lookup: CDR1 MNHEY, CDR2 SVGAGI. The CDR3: CASSPSTSWDTGELFF. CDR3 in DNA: TGTGCCAGCAGTCCCTCGACTAGTTGGGACACCGGGGAGCTGTTTTTT.

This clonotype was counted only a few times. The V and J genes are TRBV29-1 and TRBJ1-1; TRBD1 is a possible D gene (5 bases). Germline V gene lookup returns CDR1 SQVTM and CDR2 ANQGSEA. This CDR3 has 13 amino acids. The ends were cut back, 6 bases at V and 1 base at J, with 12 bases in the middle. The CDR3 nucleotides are TGCAGCGTGGTGGGACGGTCGAACACTGAAGCTTTCTTT. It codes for CSVVGRSNTEAFF.

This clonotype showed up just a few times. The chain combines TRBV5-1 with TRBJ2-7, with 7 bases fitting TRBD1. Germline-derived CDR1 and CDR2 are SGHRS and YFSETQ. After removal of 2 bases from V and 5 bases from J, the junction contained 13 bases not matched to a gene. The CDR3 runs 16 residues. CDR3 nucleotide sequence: TGCGCCAGCAGCTTACACCGGGACAGCAATCGGGACGAGCAGTACTTC. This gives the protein CASSLHRDSNRDEQYF.

CDR3 nucleotides: TGTGCCAGAGCCCTGGGAGGGGCTCTAGGGCGGGACGCCCTAGAGAATGAGCAGTTCTTC. It yields the protein CARALGGALGRDALENEQFF. This chain joins TRBV7-3 and TRBJ2-1; 7 bases are shared with TRBD2. Per germline, CDR1 SGHTA and CDR2 FQGTGA. The CDR3 is made up of 20 amino acids. Losses at the gene ends were 9 bases for V and 7 bases for J; bases not matched to a gene: 30.

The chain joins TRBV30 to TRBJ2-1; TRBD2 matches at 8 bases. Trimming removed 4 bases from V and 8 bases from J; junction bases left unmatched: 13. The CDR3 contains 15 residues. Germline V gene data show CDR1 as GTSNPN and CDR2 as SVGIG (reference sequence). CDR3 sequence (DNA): TGTGCCTGGACCTTTCGGAGCGGGAGTGCCCATGAGCAGTTCTTC. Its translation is CAWTFRSGSAHEQFF.

CDR3 amino acids: CSAKWTSGRIADTQYF. CDR3 DNA sequence: TGCAGTGCCAAATGGACTAGCGGGAGAATCGCGGATACGCAGTATTTT. The chain is built from TRBV20-1 and TRBJ2-3; 13 bases align to TRBD2. The V gene end was trimmed by 6 bases and the J gene end by 6 bases; junction bases not matched to a gene: 12. Germline loops: CDR1 DFQATT, CDR2 SNEGSKA (reference sequence). The CDR3 is 16 amino acids.

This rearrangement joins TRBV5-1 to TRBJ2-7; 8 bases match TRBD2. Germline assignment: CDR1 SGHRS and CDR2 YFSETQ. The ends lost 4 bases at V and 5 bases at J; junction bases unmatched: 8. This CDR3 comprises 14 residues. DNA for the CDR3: TGCGCCAGCAGCAGAGGTGGACTAGCCCACGAGCAGTACTTC. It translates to CASSRGGLAHEQYF.

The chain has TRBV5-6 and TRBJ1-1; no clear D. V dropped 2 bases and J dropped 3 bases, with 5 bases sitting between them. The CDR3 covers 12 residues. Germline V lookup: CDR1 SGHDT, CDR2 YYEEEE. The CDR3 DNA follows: TGTGCCAGCAGCTTTAGGGACACTGAAGCTTTCTTT. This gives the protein CASSFRDTEAFF.

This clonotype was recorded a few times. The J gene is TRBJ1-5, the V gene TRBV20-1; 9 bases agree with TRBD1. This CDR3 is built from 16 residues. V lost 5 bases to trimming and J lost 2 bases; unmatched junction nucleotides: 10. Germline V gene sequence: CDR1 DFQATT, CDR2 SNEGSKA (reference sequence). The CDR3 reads CSAGGRTGVRNQPQHF. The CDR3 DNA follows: TGCAGTGCTGGGGGGAGGACAGGGGTCCGCAATCAGCCCCAGCATTTT.

The CDR3 protein is CASRISSRGGNIQYF. In DNA, the CDR3 is TGTGCCAGCAGGATCTCTAGCCGAGGGGGAAACATTCAGTACTTC. The chain joins TRBV7-2 to TRBJ2-4; perhaps TRBD1 as D (6 bases). Trimming took 6 bases from V and 6 from J, leaving 18 bases between them. From germline, CDR1 is SGHTA and CDR2 FQGNSA. The CDR3 contains 15 residues.

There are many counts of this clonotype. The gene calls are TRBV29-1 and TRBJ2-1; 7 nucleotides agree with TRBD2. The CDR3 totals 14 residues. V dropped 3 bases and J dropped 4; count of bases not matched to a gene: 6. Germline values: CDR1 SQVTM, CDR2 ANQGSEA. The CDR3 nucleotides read TGCAGCGTTGATGGCGGCGGGAGTTACAATGAGCAGTTCTTC. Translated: CSVDGGGSYNEQFF.

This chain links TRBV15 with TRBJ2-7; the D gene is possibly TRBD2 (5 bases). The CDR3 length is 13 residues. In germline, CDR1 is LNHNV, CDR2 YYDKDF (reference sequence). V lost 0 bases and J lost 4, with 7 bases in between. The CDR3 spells CATSRDPGYEQYF. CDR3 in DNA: TGTGCCACCAGCAGAGATCCGGGGTACGAGCAGTACTTC. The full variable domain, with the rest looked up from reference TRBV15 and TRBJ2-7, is DAMVIQNPRYQVTQFGKPVTLSCSQTLNHNVMYWYQQKSSQAPKLLFHYYDKDFNNEADTPDNFQSRRPNTSFCFLDIRSPGLGDTAMYLCATSRDPGYEQYFGPGTRLTVT.